The T cell receptor beta chain under discussion was sequenced for a study of Ad26.COV2.S vaccination and SARS-CoV-2 variants (dated by TCRdb to about 2021). Regarding the complete study: Donors in the vaccine arm were drawn from COV1001, a multicentre, randomized, double-blind, placebo-controlled phase I-IIa trial testing Ad26.COV2.S in healthy adults. Ad26.COV2.S was administered intramuscularly at a dose of 5x10^10 or 1x10^11 viral particles, either as one shot or as two shots given 56 days apart. TCRbeta repertoire sequencing was used to assess the specificity and breadth of SARS-CoV-2-reactive T cell receptors after Ad26.COV2.S vaccination. The TCR-sequenced set comprised approximately 32 samples: some 19 Ad26.COV2.S vaccine recipients, 5 placebo recipients and 8 SARS-CoV-2 convalescent individuals. Trial participants were randomized into five groups of five: low-dose or high-dose Ad26.COV2.S given once or twice, or placebo on both occasions. Investigators remained blinded to trial group allocation during experiments and outcome assessment. Summary of the overall study and its limitations: Spike-specific TCR breadth was higher in Ad26.COV2.S recipients than in placebo recipients (P = 0.0014). Non-spike TCR breadth was comparable between vaccine and placebo recipients, consistent with the vaccine containing only spike. It was noted by the authors that total T cell responses may have been underestimated by the TCR breadth and depth analyses. After vaccination, substantial breadth of spike-specific CD8+ and CD4+ T cell responses was reported. The study lacked the statistical power to compare responses across vaccine doses or regimens.

Reading the label with the study, this specimen's treatment or condition is: some 20 received Ad26.COV2.S at low or high dose, single or two shots; roughly 5 received placebo; per-sample allocation not given. For vaccine and placebo recipients, repertoires were sequenced using samples collected on day 63 after the first injection. Between 29 July and 7 August 2020, Cohort 1b enrolled 20 to 30 adults aged 18-55 years at one site in Boston, USA. Ad26.COV2.S was a replication-incompetent adenovirus type 26 vector that expressed a prefusion-stabilized SARS-CoV-2 spike protein derived from the original Wuhan strain. TCRbeta CDR3 regions were sequenced with the immunoSEQ Assay. After extraction, genomic DNA underwent amplification by bias-controlled multiplex PCR, followed by high-throughput sequencing. The authors' pipeline ran thus. Collapsing and filtering of sequences were performed to quantify the absolute abundance of each unique TCRbeta CDR3 region. T cell fraction was estimated by normalizing TCRbeta template counts to usable DNA, with usable DNA measured through amplification of reference genes found in all nucleated cells. Repertoire TCRs were annotated as SARS-CoV-2-specific by exact matching of V gene, CDR3 amino acid sequence and J gene to a known reactive TCR set. The reference SARS-CoV-2 TCR set was derived from MIRA and filtered for enrichment in COVID-19-positive ImmuneCODE repertoires, a step that removed public or cross-reactive TCRs. Drawing on the MIRA antigens, annotated TCRs were analysed further at the level of specific ORF or position within ORF. Depth was the summed frequency of annotated unique rearrangements, while breadth was defined as annotated unique rearrangements over total unique productive rearrangements. TCR breadth was compared between groups using two-sided Wilcoxon rank-sum tests. Here the immuneACCESS table is served through TCRdb, limited to in-frame sequences with V and J called. Missing clones are a known gap in these copies; in checked studies unresolved V genes cover under half, and the rest lacks a known reason. Clone size and the V and J calls come from that table; the DNA yielded D and trimming. Recorded for this sample are approximately 420,000 clones; approximately 88% of them occurred a single time. In total, the top ten clones hold about 4% of the sample.

As regards this clone: Its binding antigen is unknown. Within one base of it there is no much larger clone, and no base qualities were kept.

The clonotype was recovered from a person between 18 and 65 years old who received the Ad26.COV2.S COVID-19 vaccine or a placebo. The source was peripheral blood, collected in a trial of Ad26.COV2.S vaccine versus placebo.

The bases read TGTGCCAGCAGTTTAGACGAGGGCTTCCCGTACAATGAGCAGTTCTTC. Its translation reads: CASSLDEGFPYNEQFF. The chain employs TRBV28 and TRBJ2-1, with TRBD2 perhaps the D gene, on 5 matching bases. From its cysteine to its phenylalanine, the CDR3 spans 16 amino acids. Left in the record is the CDR3 DNA by itself, 48 bases read in frame from the first base. V is cut by 2 bases and J by 4 bases, and the space between the germline ends is 15 bases. The CDR1 and CDR2 encoded by the germline V gene are MDHEN and SYDVKM.